A selection of T cell receptor beta chains follows, all from one sample in a study of T cells in AML relapse after transplant. In TCRdb, the PCR reads were re-called with MiXCR into one record per CDR3 protein. This table holds 3,000 to 4,000 distinct CDR3 sequences, over 8.5% found once. The sequences come from bone marrow, either the whole sample or a sorted T cell fraction (not recorded which), collected in complete remission. The receptor set was obtained from a human donor who had a stem cell transplant for acute myeloid leukemia. The graft donor may have contributed some T cells. The CDR3 runs from the conserved cysteine through the conserved F or W. Each record gives: clone size, J gene, V gene, D gene, CDR3 protein, CDR3 DNA. A D gene is named only where the DNA matches it firmly. Some rows have no size entry. The others give once, few or many, or a class for an expanded clone.

size: NA
J: TRBJ1-1
V: TRBV5-1
D: NA
CDR3: CASSSAGNTEAFF
DNA: TGCGCCAGCAGCTCCGCGGGAAACACTGAAGCTTTCTTT

size: medium-sized
J: TRBJ1-4
V: TRBV10-3
D: NA
CDR3: CAIRPGTNEKLFF
DNA: TGTGCCATCAGACCGGGCACTAATGAAAAACTGTTTTTT

size: many
J: TRBJ2-3
V: TRBV9
D: TRBD1
CDR3: CASSVEGQPTDTQYF
DNA: TGTGCCAGCAGCGTAGAGGGACAGCCCACAGATACGCAGTATTTT

size: medium-sized
J: TRBJ1-3
V: TRBV7-9
D: NA
CDR3: CASSFDRSSGNTIYF
DNA: TGTGCCAGCAGCTTTGACCGGTCCTCTGGAAACACCATATATTTT

size: many
J: TRBJ1-2
V: TRBV9
D: TRBD1
CDR3: CASSVGTGTNYGYTF
DNA: TGTGCCAGCAGCGTCGGGACAGGGACTAACTATGGCTACACCTTC

size: medium-sized
J: TRBJ2-1
V: TRBV5-6
D: TRBD2
CDR3: CASSLILAGLNEQFF
DNA: TGTGCCAGCAGCTTGATCCTAGCGGGGTTAAATGAGCAGTTCTTC

size: medium-sized
J: TRBJ2-2
V: TRBV6-1
D: TRBD2
CDR3: CASKGLAGLGELFF
DNA: TGTGCCAGCAAGGGACTAGCGGGGCTCGGGGAGCTGTTTTTT

size: many
J: TRBJ1-5
V: TRBV10-3
D: TRBD1
CDR3: CAIGTGDYSNQPQHF
DNA: TGTGCCATCGGGACAGGGGACTATAGCAATCAGCCCCAGCATTTT

size: NA
J: TRBJ1-4
V: TRBV30
D: NA
CDR3: CAWSAPSQKLFF
DNA: TGTGCCTGGAGTGCGCCTTCTCAAAAACTGTTTTTT

size: medium-sized
J: TRBJ2-7
V: TRBV5-1
D: TRBD1
CDR3: CASSTGQGRLDEQYF
DNA: TGCGCCAGCAGCACGGGACAGGGGAGGTTAGACGAGCAGTACTTC

size: medium-sized
J: TRBJ1-5
V: TRBV9
D: NA
CDR3: CASSVGYSNQPQHF
DNA: TGTGCCAGCAGCGTAGGGTATAGCAATCAGCCCCAGCATTTT

size: many
J: TRBJ1-5
V: TRBV6-1
D: NA
CDR3: CASSARQPQHF
DNA: TGTGCCAGCAGTGCGAGACAGCCCCAGCATTTT

size: medium-sized
J: TRBJ1-4
V: TRBV20-1
D: TRBD1
CDR3: CSAPGTGWEKLFF
DNA: TGCAGTGCTCCCGGGACAGGGTGGGAAAAACTGTTTTTT

size: many
J: TRBJ2-5
V: TRBV5-6
D: TRBD2
CDR3: CASSLVAGTLQETQYF
DNA: TGTGCCAGCAGCTTGGTAGCGGGGACGCTCCAAGAGACCCAGTACTTC

size: medium-sized
J: TRBJ1-5
V: TRBV6-5
D: NA
CDR3: CASSLNQRPGPQHF
DNA: TGTGCCAGCAGCCTAAACCAGAGACCGGGACCCCAGCATTTT

size: many
J: TRBJ2-7
V: TRBV20-1
D: TRBD2
CDR3: CSARTGTSVNEQYF
DNA: TGCAGTGCTCGAACCGGGACTAGCGTAAACGAGCAGTACTTC

size: NA
J: TRBJ2-1
V: TRBV7-9
D: TRBD2
CDR3: CASSLSGDEQFF
DNA: TGTGCCAGCAGCTTAAGCGGGGATGAGCAGTTCTTC

size: medium-sized
J: TRBJ2-1
V: TRBV12-3/TRBV12-4
D: TRBD2
CDR3: CASSFYGGVTYNEQFF
DNA: TGTGCCAGCAGTTTTTACGGGGGGGTCACCTACAATGAGCAGTTCTTC

size: few
J: TRBJ1-1
V: TRBV14
D: NA
CDR3: CASRGRLEAFF
DNA: TGTGCCAGCAGGGGACGGCTTGAAGCTTTCTTT

size: many
J: TRBJ1-1
V: TRBV11-2
D: TRBD1
CDR3: CASSLVPGGSEAFF
DNA: TGTGCCAGCAGCTTAGTCCCAGGGGGGAGTGAAGCTTTCTTT

size: many
J: TRBJ1-1
V: TRBV12-3/TRBV12-4
D: TRBD1
CDR3: CASSSTGGRTEAFF
DNA: TGTGCCAGCAGTTCGACAGGGGGCCGCACTGAAGCTTTCTTT

size: medium-sized
J: TRBJ1-6
V: TRBV4-3
D: NA
CDR3: CASSQDSSGSVLHF
DNA: TGCGCCAGCAGCCAAGATTCATCAGGCTCTGTCCTCCACTTT

size: few
J: TRBJ1-2
V: TRBV15
D: TRBD1
CDR3: CATSRQGVHGYTF
DNA: TGTGCCACCAGCAGACAGGGGGTTCATGGCTACACCTTC

size: few
J: TRBJ2-5
V: TRBV7-8
D: TRBD1
CDR3: CASSPRDRREETQYF
DNA: TGTGCCAGCAGCCCAAGGGACAGGCGCGAAGAGACCCAGTACTTC

size: many
J: TRBJ2-2
V: TRBV7-9
D: NA
CDR3: CASRPVINTGELFF
DNA: TGTGCCAGCAGACCGGTTATTAACACCGGGGAGCTGTTTTTT

size: NA
J: TRBJ2-2
V: TRBV5-1
D: TRBD1
CDR3: CASSLAGQGAVTGELFF
DNA: TGCGCCAGCAGCTTGGCGGGACAGGGGGCCGTCACCGGGGAGCTGTTTTTT

size: medium-sized
J: TRBJ2-5
V: TRBV24-1
D: NA
CDR3: CATSDRVSETQYF
DNA: TGTGCCACCAGTGATCGGGTTAGCGAGACCCAGTACTTC

size: many
J: TRBJ2-2
V: TRBV12-3/TRBV12-4
D: TRBD2
CDR3: CASTPLAGGRKYTGELFF
DNA: TGTGCCAGCACCCCACTAGCGGGGGGGCGCAAGTACACCGGGGAGCTGTTTTTT

size: few
J: TRBJ2-3
V: TRBV7-2
D: NA
CDR3: CASSVDSGGTDTQYF
DNA: TGTGCCAGCAGCGTAGACTCCGGGGGCACAGATACGCAGTATTTT

size: medium-sized
J: TRBJ2-5
V: TRBV20-1
D: TRBD2
CDR3: CSARETSLAGEWETQYF
DNA: TGCAGTGCTAGAGAGACCTCACTAGCGGGGGAATGGGAGACCCAGTACTTC

size: medium-sized
J: TRBJ1-1
V: TRBV4-2
D: NA
CDR3: CASSQQLTEAFF
DNA: TGTGCCAGCAGCCAGCAGCTCACTGAAGCTTTCTTT

size: medium-sized
J: TRBJ2-5
V: TRBV6-2/TRBV6-3
D: NA
CDR3: CASSYWETGGETQYF
DNA: TGTGCCAGCAGTTACTGGGAGACAGGTGGTGAGACCCAGTACTTC

size: medium-sized
J: TRBJ2-3
V: TRBV29-1
D: NA
CDR3: CSAETGTDTQYF
DNA: TGCAGCGCAGAGACAGGAACAGATACGCAGTATTTT

size: NA
J: TRBJ2-5
V: TRBV9
D: TRBD2
CDR3: CASSVGGGETQYF
DNA: TGTGCCAGCAGCGTAGGGGGGGGGGAGACCCAGTACTTC

size: once
J: TRBJ2-1
V: TRBV20-1
D: NA
CDR3: CSARDVLLARPTDTQFF
DNA: TGCAGTGCTAGAGATGTCTTATTAGCGCGTCCCACAGATACGCAGTTCTTC

size: large
J: TRBJ2-6
V: TRBV9
D: NA
CDR3: CASSANPGLGAGANVLTF
DNA: TGTGCCAGCAGCGCCAACCCCGGGTTAGGGGCTGGGGCCAACGTCCTGACTTTC

size: medium-sized
J: TRBJ2-7
V: TRBV4-2
D: TRBD1
CDR3: CASSQNRGVLEQYF
DNA: TGTGCCAGCAGCCAAAACAGGGGAGTGCTCGAGCAGTACTTC